These 17 T cell receptor beta chains share one sample of origin, sequenced in a study of blood T cell repertoires in COVID-19. Sequenced by immunoSEQ multiplex PCR; TCRdb stores in-frame clones only, minus some. Seen here are 150,000 to 200,000 clones, approximately 87% observed once, and the top ten hold 11%. What was sequenced was peripheral blood. These receptors all stem from a woman aged 60 to 75 with COVID-19, enrolled during active disease.

The gene calls are TRBV3-1 (or the pseudogene TRBV3-2) and TRBJ2-2, with TRBD2 as a possible D gene (7 bases). CDR1 LGHDT and CDR2 YNNKEL come from the germline V gene (reference sequence). Trimming cost V 8 bases and J 3 bases, with 10 bases left between them. CDR3 length: 13 amino acids. CDR3 in DNA: TGTGCCAGCGGCGGGGGCTACACCGGGGAGCTGTTTTTT. Its translation is CASGGGYTGELFF.

The genes are TRBV29-1 and TRBJ1-3; D unclear. CDR3 length: 10 residues. The ends were cut back, 6 bases at V and 3 bases at J, with 3 bases in the middle. Germline V gives CDR1 SQVTM, CDR2 ANQGSEA. For the CDR3, the DNA is TGCAGCGTCGTTGGAAACACCATATATTTT. This gives the protein CSVVGNTIYF.

The rearrangement uses TRBV11-1 and TRBJ2-5, with 9 bases lining up with TRBD2. Germline lookup yields CDR1 SGHAT and CDR2 FQDESV (reference sequence). V lost 6 bases, J lost 4 bases, and 9 bases stayed unmatched. The CDR3 spans 15 residues. In DNA form, the CDR3 reads TGTGCCAGCAGTCCAGGACTAGCGAAGTCAGAGACCCAGTACTTC. Translating it yields CASSPGLAKSETQYF.

This clone has more than one count but fewer than ten. V gene TRBV29-1 combines with J gene TRBJ1-2; TRBD1 matches at 11 bases. The CDR3 covers 12 residues. The germline V gene has CDR1 SQVTM and CDR2 ANQGSEA. V shed 6 bases, J shed 8 bases, and the junction held 5 bases outside the gene matches. DNA of the CDR3: TGCAGCGTGGCGGGACAGGGGGTCGGCTACACCTTC. Protein sequence: CSVAGQGVGYTF.

In this sample, this clone turned up once. The gene calls are TRBV6-2 or TRBV6-3 and TRBJ1-5, with a weak D call TRBD1 (5 bases). The CDR3 has 14 amino acids. Trimming cost V 6 bases and J 6 bases, with 15 bases left between them. The germline gives CDR1 MNHEY, CDR2 SVGEGT. CDR3 nucleotides: TGTGCCAGCAGCCCGGGACTTTGGGGTCAGCCCCAGCATTTT. Its translation is CASSPGLWGQPQHF.

The chain couples TRBV19 to TRBJ2-2; the D gene is possibly TRBD1 (5 bases). Germline loops: CDR1 LNHDA, CDR2 SQIVND (reference sequence). The CDR3 length is 18 residues. Trimming removed 4 bases at V and 2 bases at J, with 20 bases between. Here the CDR3 reads CASSTRPPVRANTGELFF. The CDR3 region has the DNA TGTGCCAGTAGTACCCGTCCCCCTGTCAGGGCAAACACCGGGGAGCTGTTTTTT.

The chain uses TRBV5-6 and TRBJ1-1; the D is unclear. V shed 2 bases and J shed 6 bases, with 11 bases lying between them. This CDR3 has 13 residues. Per germline, CDR1 SGHDT and CDR2 YYEEEE. The CDR3 coding sequence is TGTGCCAGCAGCTTTATCGGTGGTGCTGAAGCTTTCTTT. The encoded protein is CASSFIGGAEAFF.

This sequence joins TRBV18 and TRBJ2-1, with 7 bases matching TRBD2. The germline V gene encodes CDR1 KGHSH and CDR2 LQKENI. The CDR3 consists of 17 residues. With 4 bases clipped from V and 0 bases from J, the junction kept 9 bases outside the gene matches. CDR3 protein: CASSRKSSGSSYNEQFF. The CDR3 DNA follows: TGTGCCAGCTCACGAAAGAGTAGCGGGTCCTCCTACAATGAGCAGTTCTTC.

This chain connects TRBV6-2 or TRBV6-3 to TRBJ1-2, with D possibly TRBD1 on 6 matching bases. The CDR3 spans 13 residues. Between the trimmed V and J ends, which lost 6 bases and 4 bases, there was a span of 12 bases. Germline loops: CDR1 MNHEY, CDR2 SVGEGT. The CDR3 DNA is TGTGCCAGCAGCCAAACAGGGACCTATGGCTACACCTTC. Encoded protein: CASSQTGTYGYTF.

DNA for the CDR3: TGTGCCAGCAGGTTCGGGGTTACTGGAAACACCATATATTTT. This codes for CASRFGVTGNTIYF. The chain is built from TRBV28 and TRBJ1-3; D gene unclear. The CDR3 length is 14 residues. In germline, CDR1 is MDHEN, CDR2 SYDVKM. V was cut by 6 bases and J by 2 bases, with 11 bases left in between.

The chain combines TRBV6-1 with TRBJ2-2; D is undetermined. Germline V CDR1 and CDR2: MNHNS, SASEGT. The CDR3 spans 14 residues. V shed 0 bases and J shed 6 bases, with 8 bases lying between them. Here the CDR3 DNA reads TGTGCCAGCAGTGAAGCGATCAGGCCCGGGGAGCTGTTTTTT. This translates into CASSEAIRPGELFF.

The rearrangement uses TRBV18 and TRBJ2-1, with 12 bases fitting TRBD2. CDR3 length: 16 amino acids. Looked up from germline, CDR1 is KGHSH and CDR2 is LQKENI. The V and J ends lost 6 bases and 8 bases, in that order; junction bases with no gene match: 11. The CDR3 region is CASSTMTSGSADEQFF. For the CDR3, the DNA is TGTGCCAGCTCGACAATGACTAGCGGGAGTGCAGATGAGCAGTTCTTC. Full variable domain (remainder filled in from reference TRBV18 and TRBJ2-1): NAGVMQNPRHLVRRRGQEARLRCSPMKGHSHVYWYRQLPEEGLKFMVYLQKENIIDESGMPKERFSAEFPKEGPSILRIQQVVRGDSAAYFCASSTMTSGSADEQFFGPGTRLTVL.

The chain carries TRBV5-4 and TRBJ1-1; D perhaps matches TRBD1 (5 bases). CDR3 size: 15 residues. With 5 bases removed from V and 0 bases from J, the gap between germline ends came to 14 bases. CDR1 and CDR2 from the germline V gene are SGHNT and YYREEE (reference sequence). In DNA form, the CDR3 reads TGTGCCAGCAGAAAAACGGGGGACTTGAACACTGAAGCTTTCTTT. Translated: CASRKTGDLNTEAFF. Based on the CDR3 plus reference TRBV5-4 and TRBJ1-1, the full variable domain is ETGVTQSPTHLIKTRGQQVTLRCSSQSGHNTVSWYQQALGQGPQFIFQYYREEENGRGNFPPRFSGLQFPNYSSELNVNALELDDSALYLCASRKTGDLNTEAFFGQGTRLTVV.

The chain combines TRBV7-9 with TRBJ2-5, with D perhaps matching TRBD2 (6 bases). CDR1 and CDR2 (germline): SEHNR, FQNEAQ (reference sequence). CDR3 length: 16 residues. Trimming cost V 0 bases and J 5 bases, with 16 bases left between them. This CDR3 reads CASSLAWGGARETQYF. The CDR3 DNA reads as TGTGCCAGCAGCTTAGCGTGGGGCGGGGCTCGGGAGACCCAGTACTTC.

This chain connects TRBV19 to TRBJ1-5, with 8 bases fitting TRBD1. Germline CDR1 LNHDA, CDR2 SQIVND (reference sequence). This CDR3 has 16 residues. With 5 bases clipped from V and 2 bases from J, the junction kept 8 bases outside the gene matches. The CDR3 nucleotides read TGTGCCAGTAGTTCTAGGACAGGGCAGGGCAATCAGCCCCAGCATTTT. Residues: CASSSRTGQGNQPQHF.

This sequence joins TRBV30 and TRBJ2-1; TRBD2 aligns across 7 bases. J gave up 8 bases and V 3 bases, and 13 bases lay outside the gene matches. This CDR3 is 15 amino acids long. Germline CDR1 is GTSNPN and CDR2 is SVGIG (reference sequence). Written as DNA, the CDR3 is TGTGCCTGGAGCGTAGGAGGGAGGGCAAGAGATGAGCAGTTCTTC. It yields the protein CAWSVGGRARDEQFF. Using reference TRBV30 and TRBJ2-1 for the parts outside the CDR3, the full variable domain is SQTIHQWPATLVQPVGSPLSLECTVEGTSNPNLYWYRQAAGRGLQLLFYSVGIGQISSEVPQNLSASRPQDRQFILSSKKLLLSDSGFYLCAWSVGGRARDEQFFGPGTRLTVL.

The chain uses TRBV6-5 and TRBJ1-3; D possibly corresponds to TRBD1 (5 bases). The CDR3 contains 13 residues. Trimming pared 6 bases from V and 14 bases from J, leaving 20 bases between. Germline CDR1 reads MNHEY; CDR2 reads SVGAGI. The CDR3 DNA reads TGTGCCAGCAGACGCTTCAGGGAGGGCTACTTATATTTT. Translated: CASRRFREGYLYF.